This T cell receptor beta chain appears in the sequencing data of a study of shared clonotypes between healthy human individuals. CDR1 is LNHDA and CDR2 is SQIVND in the germline V gene (reference sequence). The CDR3 length is 15 residues. V was clipped by 3 bases and J by 1 base; unmatched bases: 5. The naive CD8 fraction comprised CD45RO-negative cells positively selected for CCR7 and excluded terminally differentiated effector memory CD45RA+ cells. Deep was the level used in running the assay. Method: immunoSEQ multiplex PCR; TCRdb's copy keeps in-frame clones and lacks some. The profile shows roughly 2 million clones, less than 95% of them singletons.

This receptor was identified in a young man in good health. This rearrangement joins TRBV19 to TRBJ1-1; 7 positions match TRBD1. Material for sequencing was naive CD8+ T cells sorted from blood. CDR3: CASSIGTAPNTEAFF. CDR3 coding DNA: TGTGCCAGTAGTATTGGGACAGCACCGAACACTGAAGCTTTCTTT.